Listed below are T cell receptor beta chains from one sample, sequenced in a study of T cell repertoires in cytomegalovirus infection. In TCRdb, the reads were re-called with MiXCR into one record per CDR3 protein. This table has about 60,000 distinct CDR3 sequences, roughly 32% appearing once. For these receptors, no antigen is known. Sequencing was done on a sample of PBMCs, sequenced either directly or after in vitro stimulation (not recorded which). These receptors were obtained from a human donor in good health (CMV status not recorded). Some clones in this sample may be carry-over from other donors' samples. The CDR3 runs from the conserved cysteine through the conserved F or W. The order of the fields is V gene, J gene, CDR3 protein.

TRBV5-1	TRBJ2-3	CASSVGTTIDTQYF
TRBV7-9	TRBJ1-1	CASSLGGGATEAFF
TRBV11-2	TRBJ2-7	CASSSGLLRRF
TRBV28	TRBJ2-3	CASSLPSGSSDTQYF
TRBV18	TRBJ2-7	CASSSGGTEYYEQYF
TRBV6-2/TRBV6-3	TRBJ2-3	CASSFSAMTSTDTQYF
TRBV11-2	TRBJ1-6	CASSSYRDFSNNSPLHF
TRBV20-1	TRBJ1-4	CSARGFGTTNEKLFF
TRBV7-2	TRBJ1-4	CASSFGGNEKLFF
TRBV6-5	TRBJ2-3	CASRPSGGSLDTQYF
TRBV2	TRBJ1-2	CASSEQKDNFDYGYTF
TRBV6-2/TRBV6-3	TRBJ2-3	CASRSVLAPGADTQYF
TRBV7-4	TRBJ2-2	CASSPSRTSGGKNTGELFF
TRBV3-1	TRBJ2-3	CASSPWGDTQYF
TRBV7-2	TRBJ2-6	CASSPQPSGANVLTF
TRBV7-6	TRBJ2-1	CASSLAHGLNEQFF
TRBV14	TRBJ2-5	CASSQARETIQETQYF
TRBV12-3/TRBV12-4	TRBJ2-3	CASRSQTQRRDTQYF
TRBV4-1	TRBJ1-3	CASSHLSGNTIYF
TRBV7-2	TRBJ1-4	CASSRDRGKLFF